One and the same sample provided the 10 T cell receptor beta chains below, sequenced in a study of cytomegalovirus exposure and HLA in healthy donors. The method was immunoSEQ multiplex PCR; TCRdb's version includes in-frame clones alone and lacks a portion of them. Altogether some 150,000 clones are present, approximately 86% being singletons, with the ten largest covering about 22%. Sample: PBMCs. These receptors all stem from a man aged 18 to 30 in good health and CMV-seropositive.

This rearrangement joins TRBV9 to TRBJ2-1; TRBD2 matches 13 bases. CDR1 SGDLS and CDR2 YYNGEE come from the germline V gene. V was pared by 4 bases and J by 9 bases, with 7 bases of the junction left unmatched. CDR3 length equals 15 residues. CDR3 residues: CASSSTSGGAVEQFF. CDR3 sequence (DNA): TGTGCCAGCAGCAGTACTAGCGGGGGGGCAGTTGAGCAGTTCTTC. The full variable domain, completed using reference TRBV9 and TRBJ2-1, is DSGVTQTPKHLITATGQRVTLRCSPRSGDLSVYWYQQSLDQGLQFLIQYYNGEERAKGNILERFSAQQFPDLHSELNLSSLELGDSALYFCASSSTSGGAVEQFFGPGTRLTVL.

The chain carries TRBV9 and TRBJ1-2; the match to TRBD1 covers 12 bases. The CDR3 runs 16 residues. The junction had 3 bases not matched to a gene; V was cut back by 0 bases and J by 3 bases. CDR1 is SGDLS and CDR2 is YYNGEE in the germline V gene. CDR3 coding DNA: TGTGCCAGCAGCGTAGTCGGGACAGGGGGCGACTATGGCTACACCTTC. Residues: CASSVVGTGGDYGYTF.

The CDR3 protein is CASRYQGTTEAFF. The CDR3 DNA follows: TGTGCCAGCAGATATCAGGGGACCACTGAAGCTTTCTTT. The V call is TRBV6-5, the J call TRBJ1-1, with D perhaps matching TRBD1 (6 bases). The CDR3 loop spans 13 amino acids. V was clipped by 6 bases and J by 4 bases, with 12 bases between them. Germline CDR1 and CDR2: MNHEY and SVGAGI.

The chain has TRBV29-1 and TRBJ2-7; D is unresolved. Germline lookup yields CDR1 SQVTM and CDR2 ANQGSEA. The CDR3 spans 12 residues. The ends were cut back, 5 bases at V and 9 bases at J, with 17 bases in the middle. The CDR3, as DNA: TGCAGCGTTCGGAGTTCCTCAGTAGGGCAGTACTTC. Translating gives CSVRSSSVGQYF.

On this clone itself: Sequence at one end of the junction differs from germline and may be a read error. The chain is built from TRBV7-2 and TRBJ1-1; 7 bases match TRBD1. From germline, CDR1 is SGHTA and CDR2 FQGNSA. The CDR3 loop spans 13 amino acids. CDR3 sequence: CASSRGSGQQGIF. In nucleotides, the CDR3 is TGTGCCAGCAGCCGGGGATCGGGACAACAGGGGATCTTT.

The chain uses TRBV28 and TRBJ1-5; D perhaps matches TRBD1 (5 bases). CDR1 is MDHEN, CDR2 SYDVKM, per germline. The V and J ends lost 6 bases and 0 bases respectively, with 6 bases between them. The CDR3 runs to 13 residues. The CDR3, as DNA: TGTGCCAGCAGGGGACTTAGCAATCAGCCCCAGCATTTT. The encoded protein is CASRGLSNQPQHF.

The gene calls are TRBV6-6 and TRBJ1-5; D is undetermined. The germline V and J ends were trimmed by 5 bases and 4 bases, with 9 bases remaining between them. CDR3 length equals 13 residues. Germline V CDR1 and CDR2: MNHNY, SVGAGI (reference sequence). The DNA for the CDR3 is TGTGCCAGCAGTAGAGGGAATAATCAGCCCCAGCATTTT. It translates to CASSRGNNQPQHF.

The V and J genes are TRBV5-4 and TRBJ2-5; TRBD1 might be the D (6 bases). Between the trimmed V and J ends, which lost 4 bases and 5 bases, there was a span of 18 bases. There are 15 residues in the CDR3. The germline V gene encodes CDR1 SGHNT and CDR2 YYREEE (reference sequence). This CDR3 is CASSPIRGVEETQYF. As DNA, the CDR3 is TGTGCCAGCAGCCCTATCAGGGGAGTCGAGGAGACCCAGTACTTC.

The chain carries TRBV6-5 and TRBJ2-7, with 11 bases that match TRBD1. This CDR3 spans 15 amino acids. V trimming: 2 bases; J trimming: 2 bases; junction bases outside the gene matches: 2. Germline loops: CDR1 MNHEY, CDR2 SVGAGI. The CDR3 nucleotides read TGTGCCAGCAGTTACGCGGGACAGGGGGCCTACGAGCAGTACTTC. It is translated as CASSYAGQGAYEQYF.

This rearrangement joins TRBV27 to TRBJ1-2; 11 bases line up with TRBD1. CDR1 is MNHEY and CDR2 is SMNVEV in the germline V gene (reference sequence). This CDR3 comprises 15 residues. The junction had 5 bases not matched to a gene; V was cut back by 4 bases and J by 4 bases. The CDR3 DNA is TGTGCCAGCAGTTCCGGGACAGGGGGTGGCTATGGCTACACCTTC. Translated: CASSSGTGGGYGYTF.